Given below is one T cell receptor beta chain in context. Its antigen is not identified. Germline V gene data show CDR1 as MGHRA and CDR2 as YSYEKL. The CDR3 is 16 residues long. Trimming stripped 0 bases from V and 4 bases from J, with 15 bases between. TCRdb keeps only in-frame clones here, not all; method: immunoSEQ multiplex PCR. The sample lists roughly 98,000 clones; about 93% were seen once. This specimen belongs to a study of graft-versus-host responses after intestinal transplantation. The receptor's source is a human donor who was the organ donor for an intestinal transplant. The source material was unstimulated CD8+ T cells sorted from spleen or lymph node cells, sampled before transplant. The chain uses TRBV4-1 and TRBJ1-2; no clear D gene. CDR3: CASSQDSRPGGYGYTF. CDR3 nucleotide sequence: TGCGCCAGCAGCCAAGATAGTAGACCCGGAGGCTATGGCTACACCTTC.